The clone carrying this T cell receptor beta chain has more than one count but fewer than ten. Antigen specificity is unknown. The data originate from a study of cytomegalovirus exposure and HLA in healthy donors. For the study at large: A data release that came early held tens of millions of unique TCRs from HLA-typed donors. Notes on the study in general: It was taken for granted in presence/absence analyses that sequencing depth across donors was roughly uniform. Sequencing likely generated an artifact that appeared as a cluster of highly shared sequence variants.

Donors had nominal health at sampling but likely had unrecorded immune exposures. PCR amplification relied on 60 Vbeta primers (plus 13 Jbeta primers). Assay: immunoSEQ multiplex PCR; the TCRdb copy retains only in-frame clones and omits some. Of some 130,000 clones listed, approximately 78% are singletons. The CDR3 runs 13 residues. V shed 5 bases and J 6 bases; nucleotides not matched to a gene: 4. The germline CDR1 and CDR2 sequences are SSHAT and FNYEAQ (reference sequence). The source of this sequence is a female donor in good health and CMV-seronegative. The sequenced material came from PBMCs. The chain recombines TRBV7-7 with TRBJ2-1; 7 nucleotides line up with TRBD2. CDR3 in DNA: TGTGCCAGCAGCCCTGGGGAGGGCAATGAGCAGTTCTTC. It specifies CASSPGEGNEQFF.